One sample yielded the 29 T cell receptor beta chains listed below, sequenced in a study of T cells in Graves' hyperthyroidism and ophthalmopathy. Authors of the study amplified TCR beta CDR3 regions from RNA transcripts. The study used the HTBI primer set for a first-round RT-PCR of the TCR CDR3. TCRdb called the multiplex PCR reads again in MiXCR, with one record for every CDR3 protein. The table has about 500,000 distinct CDR3 sequences, roughly 16% seen once; the top ten hold 29%. Sequences were obtained from blood. The receptors stem from a woman in her thirties with Graves' ophthalmopathy.

This clonotype was detected ten times or more. V usage is TRBV3-1 and J usage is TRBJ2-4, with TRBD2 matching 8 bases. The ends lost 1 base at V and 7 bases at J; junction bases unmatched: 6. The CDR3 contains 15 residues. The germline gives CDR1 LGHDT, CDR2 YNNKEL (reference sequence). The CDR3, as DNA: TGTGCCAGCAGCCAAGGAGCGGGAGTCTTTAACATTCAGTACTTC. It encodes CASSQGAGVFNIQYF.

This clonotype was detected ten times or more. This sequence joins TRBV7-2 and TRBJ2-7; D is ambiguous. This CDR3 spans 13 amino acids. V was cut by 5 bases and J by 2 bases, with 10 bases left in between. CDR1 is SGHTA and CDR2 is FQGNSA in the germline V gene. CDR3 nucleotides: TGTGCCAGCAGCCGGATACAGACCTACGAGCAGTACTTC. Protein sequence: CASSRIQTYEQYF.

The table lists this clonotype with many counts. The chain couples TRBV5-5 to TRBJ2-3; TRBD1 aligns across 10 bases. Germline V lookup: CDR1 SGHKS, CDR2 YYEKEE (reference sequence). V was pared by 5 bases and J by 3 bases, with 9 bases of the junction left unmatched. The CDR3 covers 16 residues. CDR3 nucleotides: TGTGCCAGCAGACAATCCCCGGGACAGGGGACAGATACGCAGTATTTT. It codes for CASRQSPGQGTDTQYF.

This clonotype was seen only a few times. The CDR3 reads CASSLGHTGGDTQYF. Here the CDR3 DNA reads TGTGCCAGCAGTTTGGGCCACACTGGGGGAGATACGCAGTATTTT. This chain connects TRBV6-4 to TRBJ2-3; D is possibly TRBD1 or TRBD2 (5 bases each). CDR1 is MRHNA, CDR2 SNTAGT, per germline. The germline V and J ends were trimmed by 5 bases and 5 bases, with 17 bases remaining between them. CDR3 length: 15 amino acids.

This clonotype has a handful of counts. The chain uses TRBV10-2 and TRBJ2-7, with D tentatively TRBD2 (5 bases). Between the trimmed V and J ends, which lost 3 bases and 9 bases, there was a span of 12 bases. Germline V gene sequence: CDR1 WSHSY, CDR2 SAAADI. The CDR3 length is 12 residues. The CDR3: CASSERGWSQYF. DNA for the CDR3: TGCGCCAGCAGTGAACGGGGTTGGTCGCAGTACTTC.

This clonotype was detected a few times. The rearrangement links TRBV20-1 to TRBJ2-3, with 12 bases fitting TRBD2. V dropped 5 bases and J dropped 6; count of bases not matched to a gene: 6. CDR1 is DFQATT, CDR2 SNEGSKA, per germline (reference sequence). The CDR3 has 14 amino acids. CDR3 sequence: CSALAGGGEDTQYF. The CDR3, as DNA: TGCAGTGCTCTAGCGGGAGGGGGGGAGGATACGCAGTATTTT.

This clonotype was picked up a small number of times. This sequence joins TRBV25-1 and TRBJ1-1; possibly TRBD1 for D (6 bases). This CDR3 spans 13 amino acids. Trimming removed 4 bases at V and 3 bases at J, with 9 bases between. Germline V gene lookup returns CDR1 MGHDK and CDR2 SYGVNS. CDR3 residues: CASSADRYTEAFF. The CDR3, as DNA: TGTGCCAGCAGTGCAGACAGGTACACTGAAGCTTTCTTT.

This clonotype has at least ten counts. The chain has TRBV27 and TRBJ1-1; perhaps TRBD1 as D (5 bases). Germline V CDR1 and CDR2: MNHEY, SMNVEV (reference sequence). This CDR3 has 13 amino acids. Trimming took off 6 bases at V and 5 bases at J, with 13 bases between the two ends. CDR3 loop: CASSSAGWTEAFF. CDR3 DNA sequence: TGTGCCAGCAGCTCGGCAGGGTGGACTGAAGCTTTCTTT.

In this sample, this clonotype turned up many times. The V and J genes are TRBV30 and TRBJ1-4; 7 bases align to TRBD1. The CDR3 consists of 12 residues. V shed 5 bases, J shed 5 bases, and the junction held 2 bases outside the gene matches. Germline-derived CDR1 and CDR2 are GTSNPN and SVGIG (reference sequence). The CDR3 sequence: CAWDRDNEKLFF. The DNA for the CDR3 is TGTGCCTGGGACAGGGACAATGAAAAACTGTTTTTT. Variable domain in full (rest from reference TRBV30 and TRBJ1-4): SQTIHQWPATLVQPVGSPLSLECTVEGTSNPNLYWYRQAAGRGLQLLFYSVGIGQISSEVPQNLSASRPQDRQFILSSKKLLLSDSGFYLCAWDRDNEKLFFGSGTQLSVL.

CDR3 region: CASSYTIRPGDTQYF. The DNA of the CDR3 is TGTGCCAGCAGTTACACGATCAGACCTGGGGATACGCAGTATTTT. The chain couples TRBV6-2 or TRBV6-3 to TRBJ2-3; D is unresolved. Germline lookup yields CDR1 MNHEY and CDR2 SVGEGT. Trimming removed 2 bases from V and 6 bases from J, with 15 bases in between. CDR3 length: 15 amino acids.

There are a few counts of this clonotype. The genes are TRBV19 and TRBJ2-5; 11 bases map to TRBD2. The V segment lost 8 bases and the J segment 1 base; nucleotides outside the gene matches: 6. CDR3 length: 15 residues. CDR1 is LNHDA, CDR2 SQIVND, per germline (reference sequence). The DNA of the CDR3 is TGTGCCAGTCGGGTGACTAGCGGGATCCAAGAGACCCAGTACTTC. Translating gives CASRVTSGIQETQYF.

The chain is built from TRBV24-1 and TRBJ2-3, with TRBD1 as a possible D gene (5 bases). The length of the CDR3 is 16 residues. Germline CDR1 KGHDR, CDR2 SFDVKD. The V end was cut by 3 bases, the J end by 4 bases, with 16 bases between. The CDR3 bases are TGTGCCACCAGTGATATACAGGAGAGTGTTTCAGATACGCAGTATTTT. Protein sequence: CATSDIQESVSDTQYF.

V gene TRBV6-1 combines with J gene TRBJ1-4, with 8 bases matching TRBD1. Germline V gene lookup returns CDR1 MNHNS and CDR2 SASEGT. This CDR3 is built from 12 residues. Losses at the gene ends were 8 bases for V and 8 bases for J; bases not matched to a gene: 4. Here the CDR3 reads CASLQGGEKLFF. DNA for the CDR3: TGTGCCAGCCTACAGGGGGGCGAAAAACTGTTTTTT.

V gene TRBV20-1 combines with J gene TRBJ2-2, with TRBD2 identical over 9 bases. Losses at the gene ends were 1 base for V and 0 bases for J; bases not matched to a gene: 9. The CDR3 sequence is 18 residues long. Germline lookup yields CDR1 DFQATT and CDR2 SNEGSKA (reference sequence). The CDR3 loop is CSARVLAGNFSNTGELFF. The CDR3 DNA sequence: TGCAGTGCTAGAGTCCTAGCGGGGAATTTCTCGAACACCGGGGAGCTGTTTTTT.

V gene TRBV20-1 combines with J gene TRBJ2-7, with TRBD2 as a possible D gene (7 bases). This CDR3 spans 14 amino acids. Trimming took 5 bases from V and 6 from J, leaving 20 bases between them. Germline V gives CDR1 DFQATT, CDR2 SNEGSKA (reference sequence). CDR3 in DNA: TGCAGTGCTCCCACGTGGGGGGGCTCGCTCGAGCAGTACTTC. It yields the protein CSAPTWGGSLEQYF.

The CDR3 region is CASSQELAGVYEQYF. CDR3 in DNA: TGTGCCAGCAGCCAGGAACTAGCGGGAGTGTACGAGCAGTACTTC. This chain links TRBV14 with TRBJ2-7; 11 bases match TRBD2. The V gene's germline CDR1 is SGHDN and CDR2 FVKESK. J was trimmed by 4 bases and V by 3 bases; bases with no gene match: 5. The CDR3 has 15 amino acids.

This clonotype has a handful of counts. The rearrangement uses TRBV9 and TRBJ2-1; tentative D call: TRBD2 (6 bases). V lost 0 bases and J 5 bases, leaving 12 bases between the germline ends. The CDR3 is 15 residues long. In germline, CDR1 is SGDLS, CDR2 YYNGEE. The CDR3 DNA reads TGTGCCAGCAGCGTAGCGGGCGGAGGGAACAATGAGCAGTTCTTC. Translation gives CASSVAGGGNNEQFF.

The chain carries TRBV4-3 and TRBJ1-2; D ambiguous. Trimming left V 0 bases short and J 1 base short, with 6 bases between. Germline V gives CDR1 LGHNA, CDR2 YSLEER. The CDR3 length is 14 residues. CDR3 bases: TGCGCCAGCAGCCAAGACCGGCGTAACTATGGCTACACCTTC. It is translated as CASSQDRRNYGYTF.

A few counts support this clonotype. J is TRBJ1-2 and V is TRBV5-5; no clear D gene. With 4 bases removed from V and 0 bases from J, the gap between germline ends came to 10 bases. This CDR3 has 14 amino acids. Per germline, CDR1 SGHKS and CDR2 YYEKEE (reference sequence). CDR3 in DNA: TGTGCCAGCAGCCTAAGGGTTTCTAACTATGGCTACACCTTC. It translates to CASSLRVSNYGYTF. Using reference TRBV5-5 and TRBJ1-2 for the parts outside the CDR3, the full variable domain is DAGVTQSPTHLIKTRGQQVTLRCSPISGHKSVSWYQQVLGQGPQFIFQYYEKEERGRGNFPDRFSARQFPNYSSELNVNALLLGDSALYLCASSLRVSNYGYTFGSGTRLTVV.

In this sample, this clonotype turned up many times. This chain links TRBV30 with TRBJ2-3; no firm D call. The V end was cut by 2 bases, the J end by 5 bases, with 14 bases between. CDR1 is GTSNPN and CDR2 is SVGIG in the germline V gene (reference sequence). The CDR3 spans 14 residues. The CDR3 here is CAWSQPGFGDTQYF. CDR3 coding DNA: TGTGCCTGGAGTCAACCCGGTTTCGGAGATACGCAGTATTTT.

This clonotype came up a few times. The CDR3 DNA reads as TGTGCCACCAGCAGAGATTGGAACGGGGAGCTGTTTTTT. Its protein product is CATSRDWNGELFF. This chain connects TRBV15 to TRBJ2-2; unclear D gene. The V gene lost 0 bases and the J gene lost 7 bases, with 6 bases spanning the gap. Germline values: CDR1 LNHNV, CDR2 YYDKDF (reference sequence). This CDR3 has 13 residues.

This clonotype came up many times. The V gene is TRBV10-2, the J gene TRBJ1-2, with D maybe TRBD1 (6 bases). Germline V gene data show CDR1 as WSHSY and CDR2 as SAAADI. The CDR3 consists of 14 residues. V lost 7 bases and J lost 2, with 14 bases in between. CDR3 protein: CASIGGQANYGYTF. As DNA, the CDR3 is TGCGCCAGCATCGGGGGACAAGCAAACTATGGCTACACCTTC.

V gene TRBV18 combines with J gene TRBJ1-5; D not certain. Germline CDR1 is KGHSH and CDR2 is LQKENI. CDR3 length: 18 residues. The ends were cut back, 6 bases at V and 0 bases at J, with 21 bases in the middle. DNA of the CDR3: TGTGCCAGCTCGCCGGTGTCGAATACCCTCGATAGCAATCAGCCCCAGCATTTT. As protein: CASSPVSNTLDSNQPQHF.

This clonotype is a singleton in its sample. This sequence joins TRBV6-1 and TRBJ1-2; D gene ambiguous. The germline CDR1 and CDR2 sequences are MNHNS and SASEGT. Trimming shortened V by 6 bases and J by 7 bases, and 12 bases separated the two germline ends. The length of the CDR3 is 12 residues. CDR3 DNA sequence: TGTGCCAGCAGCAACCTATACTGTGGCTACACCTTC. As protein: CASSNLYCGYTF.

This clonotype appeared many times. V gene TRBV4-2 combines with J gene TRBJ2-2; D gene unclear. Germline V CDR1 and CDR2: LGHNA, YNFKEQ. V shed 0 bases and J shed 1 base, with 6 bases lying between them. The CDR3 is 15 amino acids. In DNA form, the CDR3 reads TGTGCCAGCAGCCAAGAAGCGAGGAACACCGGGGAGCTGTTTTTT. Translated, it gives CASSQEARNTGELFF.

There are many counts of this clonotype. The chain employs TRBV20-1 and TRBJ2-7; the match to TRBD2 covers 12 bases. CDR1 is DFQATT and CDR2 is SNEGSKA in the germline V gene (reference sequence). The CDR3 is 13 residues long. J lost 5 bases, V lost 6 bases, and 5 bases had no gene match. The CDR3 DNA reads as TGCAGTGCCCTAGCGGGAGGGCCGAACGAGCAGTACTTC. Amino acids: CSALAGGPNEQYF.

This clonotype was seen at least ten times. CDR3: CASGDTEAFF. The CDR3 DNA follows: TGTGCCAGCGGGGACACTGAAGCTTTCTTT. The chain uses TRBV3-1 and TRBJ1-1, with no clear D. The CDR3 sequence is 10 residues long. CDR1 is LGHDT, CDR2 YNNKEL, per germline (reference sequence). With 8 bases removed from V and 3 bases from J, the gap between germline ends came to 4 bases.

This clonotype showed up many times. This sequence joins TRBV30 and TRBJ1-2; TRBD1 might be the D (5 bases). The length of the CDR3 is 13 residues. Germline V gives CDR1 GTSNPN, CDR2 SVGIG (reference sequence). V was shortened by 4 bases and J by 7 bases, with 16 bases between the two germline ends. The CDR3 loop is CAWMRGAEVGYTF. The CDR3 nucleotides read TGTGCCTGGATGAGGGGCGCGGAGGTTGGCTACACCTTC.

This clonotype was detected many times. The genes are TRBV18 and TRBJ2-7; tentative D call: TRBD2 (5 bases). V lost 4 bases to trimming and J lost 0 bases, with 13 bases between them. The CDR3 covers 15 residues. Germline values: CDR1 KGHSH, CDR2 LQKENI. DNA of the CDR3: TGTGCCAGCTCACTAAGACGGGGTAGCTCCTACGAGCAGTACTTC. This codes for CASSLRRGSSYEQYF. The whole variable domain, filled in from reference TRBV18 and TRBJ2-7, reads NAGVMQNPRHLVRRRGQEARLRCSPMKGHSHVYWYRQLPEEGLKFMVYLQKENIIDESGMPKERFSAEFPKEGPSILRIQQVVRGDSAAYFCASSLRRGSSYEQYFGPGTRLTVT.